The next 4 T cell receptor beta chains were all read from a single sample in a study of patients and donors after allogeneic stem cell transplantation. TCRdb called the RT-PCR reads again in MiXCR, with one record for every CDR3 protein. The sample records about 960,000 distinct CDR3 sequences, roughly 18% being singletons. Input material: blood, either unsorted or a sorted T cell fraction (not recorded which). The receptors stem from a human donor who was either an allogeneic HSCT recipient or a stem cell or donor lymphocyte infusion donor (not recorded which). It is not recorded whose cells these are; they may come from a transplant donor.

This clonotype was counted between two and nine times. The chain uses TRBV4-3 and TRBJ2-2; D is perhaps TRBD2 (6 bases). This CDR3 has 16 amino acids. From germline, CDR1 is LGHNA and CDR2 YSLEER. The V end was cut by 1 base, the J end by 7 bases, with 16 bases between. CDR3 amino acids: CASSQGRDSRGGELFF. CDR3 sequence (DNA): TGCGCCAGCAGCCAAGGCCGGGACTCCCGCGGCGGGGAGCTGTTTTTT.

This clonotype was seen a handful of times. This sequence joins TRBV7-2 and TRBJ2-7; 10 nucleotides line up with TRBD2. Trimming removed 3 bases from V and 4 bases from J; junction bases left unmatched: 12. The CDR3 runs 17 residues. Looked up from germline, CDR1 is SGHTA and CDR2 is FQGNSA. The CDR3 bases are TGTGCCAGCAGCTTCGAGGCAGCGGGAGGGCGATCGTACGAGCAGTACTTC. Translating it yields CASSFEAAGGRSYEQYF.

The chain combines TRBV5-1 with TRBJ2-3; no firm D call. Germline V gives CDR1 SGHRS, CDR2 YFSETQ. The CDR3 consists of 14 residues. V lost 6 bases, J lost 4 bases, and 15 bases lay in between. CDR3 DNA sequence: TGCGCCAGCACCCTCGAGAGGTACCCAGATACGCAGTATTTT. It codes for CASTLERYPDTQYF.

CDR3: CAWNRDLSYEQYF. The CDR3 DNA reads as TGTGCCTGGAACCGGGACCTCTCCTACGAGCAGTACTTC. The gene calls are TRBV30 and TRBJ2-7; D could derive from TRBD1 or TRBD2 (5 bases each). With 4 bases removed from V and 0 bases from J, the gap between germline ends came to 10 bases. Per the germline V gene, CDR1 is GTSNPN and CDR2 is SVGIG (reference sequence). This CDR3 comprises 13 residues.